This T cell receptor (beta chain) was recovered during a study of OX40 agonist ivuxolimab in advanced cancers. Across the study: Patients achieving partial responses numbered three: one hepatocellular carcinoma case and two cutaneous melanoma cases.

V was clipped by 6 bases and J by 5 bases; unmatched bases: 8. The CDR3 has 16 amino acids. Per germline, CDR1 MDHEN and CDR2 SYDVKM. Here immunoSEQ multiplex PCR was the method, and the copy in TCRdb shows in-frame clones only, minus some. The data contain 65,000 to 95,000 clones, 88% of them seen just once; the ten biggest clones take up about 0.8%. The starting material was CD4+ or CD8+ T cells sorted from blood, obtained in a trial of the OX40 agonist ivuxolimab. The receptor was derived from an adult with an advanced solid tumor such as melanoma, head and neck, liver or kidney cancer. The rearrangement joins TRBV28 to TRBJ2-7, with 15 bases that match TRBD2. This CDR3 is CASSPGLAGGGNEQYF. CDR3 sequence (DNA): TGTGCCAGCAGCCCCGGACTAGCGGGAGGGGGGAACGAGCAGTACTTC.